This T cell receptor (beta chain) was documented in a study of T cell responses to AZD1222 COVID-19 vaccine. There are a few counts of this clone. The antigen remains unidentified. This CDR3 comprises 14 residues. Trimming removed 4 bases at V and 0 bases at J, with 9 bases between. In germline, CDR1 is LGHNA, CDR2 YSLEER. The assay was immunoSEQ multiplex PCR, and TCRdb's table has in-frame clones only and misses some. The sample contains approximately 65,000 clones, 76% of which appear only once. Findings of the study overall: Across the whole spike, CD4 TCRs peaked at regions 160-218 and 743-854. Compared with day 0, the breadth and depth of the Spike-specific TCR repertoire rose significantly after two doses of AZD1222. White British people made up most donors, females outnumbered males, and clonal diversity was possibly underestimated. In all cases, repertoires were sampled only after the peak T cell response.

This specimen was peripheral blood, taken on day 0 of AZD1222 vaccination. The sequence was obtained from an adult in good health. The rearrangement uses TRBV4-3 and TRBJ1-1, with D hard to call. DNA for the CDR3: TGCGCCAGCAGCCCTCAGACGGTGAACACTGAAGCTTTCTTT. It specifies CASSPQTVNTEAFF.